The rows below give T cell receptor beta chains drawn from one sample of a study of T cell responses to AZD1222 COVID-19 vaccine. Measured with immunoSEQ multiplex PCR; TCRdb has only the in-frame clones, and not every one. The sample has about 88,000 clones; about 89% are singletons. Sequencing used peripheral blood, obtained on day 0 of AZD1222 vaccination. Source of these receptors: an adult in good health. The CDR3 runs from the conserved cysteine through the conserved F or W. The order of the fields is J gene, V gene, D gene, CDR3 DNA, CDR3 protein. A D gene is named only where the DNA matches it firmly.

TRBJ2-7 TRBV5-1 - TGCGCCAGCACGTCTCTAGGCGAGCAGTACTTC CASTSLGEQYF
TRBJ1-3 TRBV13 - TGTGCCAGCAGCTCTCGGGACATGGGAGAAAAAAACACCATATATTTT CASSSRDMGEKNTIYF
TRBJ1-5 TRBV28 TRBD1 TGTGCCAGCAGTTCCACAGGGGAGGGTCAGCCCCAGCATTTT CASSSTGEGQPQHF
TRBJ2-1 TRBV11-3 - TGTGCCAGCAGCTTAGAAGGCAGGGGCGATGAGCAGTTCTTC CASSLEGRGDEQFF
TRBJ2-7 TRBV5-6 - TGTGCCAGCAGCTTGGGACTAAGCTCCTACGAGCAGTACTTC CASSLGLSSYEQYF
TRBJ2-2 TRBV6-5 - TGTGCCAGCAGTCTCGAGCCGAGTACCGGGGAGCTGTTTTTT CASSLEPSTGELFF
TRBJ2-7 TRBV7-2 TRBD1 TGTGCCAGCAGCCCCCGGACAGGGGGGGCCTACGAGCAGTACTTC CASSPRTGGAYEQYF
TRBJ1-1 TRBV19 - TGTGCCAGTAGCCCCACAGGGATGAACACTGAAGCTTTCTTT CASSPTGMNTEAFF
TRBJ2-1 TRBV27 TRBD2 TGTGCCAGCAGTTTAAGCCTAGCGGGGTTGAATGAGCAGTTCTTC CASSLSLAGLNEQFF
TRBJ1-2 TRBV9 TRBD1 TGTGCCAGCAGCGCCGGGACAGGGGAGCCGGAAAACTATGGCTACACCTTC CASSAGTGEPENYGYTF
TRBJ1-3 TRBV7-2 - TGTGCCAGCAGCGTCAATCGGGGTAACACCATATATTTT CASSVNRGNTIYF
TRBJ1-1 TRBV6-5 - TGTGCCAGCAGTCCTTCATGGGGGGGCACTGAAGCTTTCTTT CASSPSWGGTEAFF
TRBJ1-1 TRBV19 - TGTGCCAGTAGTATCGCGACCGGGCCCACTGAAGCTTTCTTT CASSIATGPTEAFF
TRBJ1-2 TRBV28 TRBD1 TGTGCCAGCAGTTTACGGAACCCTGGGACAGGGGGCGGCTACACCTTC CASSLRNPGTGGGYTF
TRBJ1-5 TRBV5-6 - TGTGCCAGCAGCTTGGCTAAACAGGGTCATCAGCCCCAGCATTTT CASSLAKQGHQPQHF
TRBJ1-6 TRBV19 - TGTGCCAGTAGGGGCCGTGGAGTGAAGCCTTCACCCCTCCACTTT CASRGRGVKPSPLHF
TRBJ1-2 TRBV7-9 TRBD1 TGTGCCAGCAGGGGGACAGGGAAGGGCTACACCTTC CASRGTGKGYTF
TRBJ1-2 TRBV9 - TGTGCCAGCAGCGTAGATGCGGGTGGCTACACCTTC CASSVDAGGYTF